The entry that follows covers one T cell receptor (beta chain) sequence. This entry is derived from a study of human T cells and chemical hapten exposure. Study in general: Patch tests of 0.01% DPC on the upper back were read at 6 days.

V dropped 0 bases and J dropped 0; count of bases not matched to a gene: 6. Germline V CDR1 and CDR2: SGHRS, YFSETQ. The CDR3 has 17 residues. Described time point: patch test 2, 6 weeks after DPC sensitization. This sample's treatment: therapeutic diphenylcyclopropenone sensitization with weekly scalp DPC. The study drew its donors from alopecia patients who were 18 to 70 years old and suitable for DPC. From whole blood left unfractionated, total RNA was extracted. During construction of the library, unique molecular identifiers were attached to individual cDNA molecules for quantitative, reproducible TCR counting. TCRdb passed the RACE reads through MiXCR, listing each CDR3 protein once. The sample has over 60,000 distinct CDR3 sequences, about 9.3% seen once.

The V and J genes are TRBV5-1 and TRBJ1-1, with 9 bases lining up with TRBD1. Sample: whole blood, taken in connection with sensitization to the hapten diphenylcyclopropenone (DPC). The origin of this receptor is a woman in her 50s with alopecia areata. Some clones in this sample may be carry-over from other donors' samples. DNA of the CDR3: TGCGCCAGCAGCTTGGCCGGGACAGGGTTCGTGAACACTGAAGCTTTCTTT. It is translated as CASSLAGTGFVNTEAFF.